The T cell receptor beta chain under discussion was sequenced for a study of PD-L1 blockade in urothelial cancer. Study as a whole: Twenty-five of 29 patients were males with bladder-origin urothelial cancer. Blood was subjected to analysis at 3 weeks (second dose) and 6 weeks following treatment start. Patients' prior chemotherapy regimens numbered 0 to 3.

Time point of the sample: pretreatment peripheral blood. Into every PCR, synthetic TCR analog templates were spiked. Method: immunoSEQ multiplex PCR; TCRdb's copy keeps in-frame clones and lacks some. The sample yields 85,000 to 90,000 clones, roughly 84% seen once. V lost 1 base, J lost 6 bases, and 4 bases stayed unmatched. The germline gives CDR1 SGDLS, CDR2 YYNGEE. The CDR3 is 14 amino acids. The receptor was derived from a man between 60 and 70 years old with urothelial cancer. V usage is TRBV9 and J usage is TRBJ2-1; 7 bases map to TRBD2. Source: PBMCs, taken around atezolizumab (anti-PD-L1) treatment. The CDR3 DNA is TGTGCCAGCAGCGTATTGGGGACTACCAATGAGCAGTTCTTC. Its protein is CASSVLGTTNEQFF.